Each of the 9 T cell receptor beta chains below was sequenced from the same sample in a study of blood T cell repertoires in COVID-19. Sequencing was performed with immunoSEQ multiplex PCR; in TCRdb, only in-frame clones are kept and a portion is missing. The data contain 100,000 or so clones, approximately 90% of them seen just once; the ten biggest clones take up around 5.3%. The source material was peripheral blood. The receptors derive from a woman aged 45-65 years with COVID-19, enrolled during active disease.

This rearrangement joins TRBV28 to TRBJ1-1, with D unclear. The germline CDR1 and CDR2 sequences are MDHEN and SYDVKM. The CDR3 covers 14 residues. V was trimmed by 2 bases and J by 5 bases, leaving 12 bases between them. In DNA form, the CDR3 reads TGTGCCAGCAGTTTACATGGGAGGGAGACTGAAGCTTTCTTT. Residues: CASSLHGRETEAFF.

The V and J genes are TRBV7-3 and TRBJ2-2; weak D call: TRBD2 (6 bases). The CDR3 covers 14 residues. V was trimmed by 2 bases and J by 3 bases, leaving 7 bases between them. Germline values: CDR1 SGHTA, CDR2 FQGTGA. CDR3 DNA: TGTGCCAGCAGCTTAGGGACTTACACCGGGGAGCTGTTTTTT. Its translation: CASSLGTYTGELFF.

The rearrangement links TRBV6-6 to TRBJ1-6; TRBD1 aligns across 7 bases. With V trimmed by 7 bases and J by 10 bases, 7 bases remained unmatched. The CDR3 extends over 13 amino acids. Germline V gene data show CDR1 as MNHNY and CDR2 as SVGAGI (reference sequence). DNA of the CDR3: TGTGCCAGCACCAGCGACAGGGACTCACCCCTCCACTTT. It is translated as CASTSDRDSPLHF.

This clone has only a few counts. V is TRBV7-8 and J is TRBJ2-7, with D perhaps TRBD1 (5 bases). Germline V lookup: CDR1 SGHVS, CDR2 FQNEAQ. This CDR3 has 13 amino acids. The V and J ends lost 7 bases and 3 bases respectively, with 13 bases between them. CDR3 bases: TGTGCCAGCATGCCGGGTCAGGGCTACGAGCAGTACTTC. This gives the protein CASMPGQGYEQYF.

In this sample, this clone turned up a few times. V gene TRBV19 combines with J gene TRBJ1-3; D unclear. Trimming shortened V by 4 bases and J by 0 bases, and 19 bases separated the two germline ends. This CDR3 is built from 18 residues. Germline-derived CDR1 and CDR2 are LNHDA and SQIVND (reference sequence). CDR3 sequence (DNA): TGTGCCAGTAGTACAACGAACCCACGGGGAGGCTCTGGAAACACCATATATTTT. Amino acids: CASSTTNPRGGSGNTIYF.

The rearrangement links TRBV6-5 to TRBJ2-7; 8 bases are shared with TRBD2. With 7 bases clipped from V and 5 bases from J, the junction kept 7 bases outside the gene matches. The germline CDR1 and CDR2 sequences are MNHEY and SVGAGI. The CDR3 spans 13 residues. CDR3 DNA: TGTGCCAGCAAATGGCGGGGGGTAGACGAGCAGTACTTC. Its translation is CASKWRGVDEQYF.

This chain connects TRBV19 to TRBJ1-6; 8 nucleotides align to TRBD1. With V trimmed by 5 bases and J by 0 bases, 6 bases remained unmatched. Germline assignment: CDR1 LNHDA and CDR2 SQIVND (reference sequence). The CDR3 has 17 amino acids. Here the CDR3 reads CASSPRTGTSYNSPLHF. CDR3 DNA: TGTGCCAGTAGTCCCCGGACAGGGACCTCCTATAATTCACCCCTCCACTTT.

CDR3 protein: CASRIFKSGTSGAYEQYF. In nucleotides, the CDR3 is TGTGCAAGTCGCATCTTTAAATCCGGGACCTCGGGGGCCTACGAGCAGTACTTC. The rearrangement links TRBV12-2 to TRBJ2-7; TRBD2 was called by the table and not checked on the DNA. TRBV12-2 is shown as a pseudogene. The CDR3 covers 18 residues.

This rearrangement joins TRBV5-6 to TRBJ1-5; 7 bases are a match to TRBD1. Trimming removed 2 bases from V and 2 bases from J; junction bases left unmatched: 4. This CDR3 spans 15 amino acids. Germline CDR1 SGHDT, CDR2 YYEEEE. Here the CDR3 reads CASSLRDSGNQPQHF. The CDR3 DNA sequence: TGTGCCAGCAGCTTACGGGACAGTGGCAATCAGCCCCAGCATTTT.